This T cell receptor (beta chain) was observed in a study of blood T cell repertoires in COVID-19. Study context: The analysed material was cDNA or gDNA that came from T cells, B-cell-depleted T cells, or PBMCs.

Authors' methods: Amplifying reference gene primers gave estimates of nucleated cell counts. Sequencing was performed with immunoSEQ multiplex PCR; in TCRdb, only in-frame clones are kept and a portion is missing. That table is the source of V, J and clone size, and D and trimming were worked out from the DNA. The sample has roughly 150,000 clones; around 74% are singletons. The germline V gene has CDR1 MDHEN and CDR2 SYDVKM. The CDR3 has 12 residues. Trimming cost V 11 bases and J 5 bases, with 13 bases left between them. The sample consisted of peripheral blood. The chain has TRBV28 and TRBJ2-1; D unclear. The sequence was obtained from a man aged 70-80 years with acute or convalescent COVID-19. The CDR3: CAAGDGHNEQFF. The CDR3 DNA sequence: TGTGCCGCTGGAGACGGCCACAATGAGCAGTTCTTC.